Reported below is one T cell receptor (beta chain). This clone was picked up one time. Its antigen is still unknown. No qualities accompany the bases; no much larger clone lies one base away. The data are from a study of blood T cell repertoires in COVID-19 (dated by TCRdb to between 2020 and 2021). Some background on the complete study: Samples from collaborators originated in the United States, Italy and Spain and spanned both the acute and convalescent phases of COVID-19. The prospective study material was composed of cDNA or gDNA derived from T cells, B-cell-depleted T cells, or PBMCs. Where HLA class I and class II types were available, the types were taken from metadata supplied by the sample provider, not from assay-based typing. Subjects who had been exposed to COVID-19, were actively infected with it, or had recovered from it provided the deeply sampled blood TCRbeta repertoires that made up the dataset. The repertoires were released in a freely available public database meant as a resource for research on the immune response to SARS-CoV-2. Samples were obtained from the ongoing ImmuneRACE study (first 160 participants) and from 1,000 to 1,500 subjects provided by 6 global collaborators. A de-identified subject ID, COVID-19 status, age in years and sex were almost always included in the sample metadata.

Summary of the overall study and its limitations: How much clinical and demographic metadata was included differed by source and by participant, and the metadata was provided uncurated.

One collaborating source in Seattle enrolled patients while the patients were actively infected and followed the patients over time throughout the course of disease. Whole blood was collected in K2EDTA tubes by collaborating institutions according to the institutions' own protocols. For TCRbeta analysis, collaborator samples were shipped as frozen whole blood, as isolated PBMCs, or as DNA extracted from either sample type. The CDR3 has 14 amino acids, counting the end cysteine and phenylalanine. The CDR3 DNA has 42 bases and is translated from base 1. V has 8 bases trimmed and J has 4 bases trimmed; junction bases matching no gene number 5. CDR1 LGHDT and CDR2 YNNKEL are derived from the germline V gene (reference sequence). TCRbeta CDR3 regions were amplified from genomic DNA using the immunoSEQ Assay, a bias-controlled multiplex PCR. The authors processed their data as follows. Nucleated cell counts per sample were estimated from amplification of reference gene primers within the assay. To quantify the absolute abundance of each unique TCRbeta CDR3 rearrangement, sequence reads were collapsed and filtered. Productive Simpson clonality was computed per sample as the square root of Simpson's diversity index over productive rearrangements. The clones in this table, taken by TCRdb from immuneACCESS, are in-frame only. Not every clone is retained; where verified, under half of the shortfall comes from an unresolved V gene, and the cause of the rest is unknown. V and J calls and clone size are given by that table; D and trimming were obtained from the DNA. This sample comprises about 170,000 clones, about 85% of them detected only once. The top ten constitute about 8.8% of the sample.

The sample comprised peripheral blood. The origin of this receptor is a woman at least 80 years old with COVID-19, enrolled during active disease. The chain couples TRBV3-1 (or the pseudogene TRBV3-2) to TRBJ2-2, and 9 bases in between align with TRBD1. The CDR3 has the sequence CASQTGGSTGELFF. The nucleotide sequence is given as TGTGCCAGCCAGACAGGGGGTAGCACCGGGGAGCTGTTTTTT.